There are many counts of the clone carrying this T cell receptor delta chain. With 1 base clipped from V and 0 bases from J, the junction kept 13 bases outside the gene matches. Germline loops: CDR1 TSWWSYY, CDR2 QGS. The length of the CDR3 is 19 residues. TCRdb re-called clones from the multiplex PCR reads via CATT. This repertoire shows tens of thousands of delta-chain clones, approximately 0.92% found once; its top ten account for just under 10%. The data originate from a study of γδ T cells in repeated Plasmodium falciparum infection. Vgamma9/Vdelta2+ and Vdelta2-negative gammadelta T cells were flow-sorted from PBMC for bulk sequencing.

Material for sequencing was gamma-delta T cells from blood. This TCR was recovered from a pool of human donors (malaria-infected and uninfected, not separated). The V and J genes are TRDV1 and TRDJ1, with 8 bases aligning to TRDD3. The chain's CDR3 is CALGEPPSPGGPYTDKLIF. DNA for the CDR3: TGTGCTCTTGGGGAACCCCCGTCCCCTGGGGGACCGTACACCGATAAACTCATCTTT.